This record covers a single T cell receptor beta chain. The antigen this receptor binds is unknown. The sample holds no much larger clone one base away, and base qualities are not on file. CDR1 and CDR2 (DFQATT, SNEGSKA) derive from the germline V gene (reference sequence). The junction shows trimming of 4 bases on V and 2 bases on J, plus 4 bases between the germline ends. The CDR3 numbers 11 residues from cysteine through phenylalanine. The entry retains the CDR3 DNA only, 33 bases that are in frame from base 1. Library construction relied on the immunoSEQ multiplex PCR assay. The authors' pipeline ran thus. During preprocessing, nonproductive sequences were removed, as were CDR3s that did not start with C, did not end with F or W, or were shorter than 7 amino acids. The MANAFEST web app was used to call antigen-specific clonotypes on the basis of expansion compared with the reference and with other culture wells. A clone was considered positive if the clone showed significant expansion compared with the reference culture in 2 of 3 replicate wells at an FDR below 0.05. For a clone to be considered positive, significant expansion relative to all other tandem wells and an odds ratio above 5 were also required. CDR3 homology was quantified as pairwise Levenshtein distance, calculated with the stringdist R package after three terminal residues were trimmed from each end. TCRdb's version of the immuneACCESS table is confined to in-frame rearrangements and falls short of the full clone set. An unresolved V gene accounts for under half of the shortfall where checked; the remainder is of unknown origin. V and J calls plus clone size are reproduced from that table; the DNA served to infer D and trimming. The sample has 9,500 to 12,000 clones on record, roughly 81% of them singletons. The ten largest account for around a sixth of the sample.

CD4+ T cells from unexposed donors were collected before the COVID-19 pandemic (2011-2018). After about 10 days of culture, CD4+ T cells were isolated with the EasySep CD4+ T cell isolation kit. As cell number allowed, CD4+ T cells from unexposed donors were tested for reactivity to SARS-CoV-2 S and N and to four common cold coronavirus spike pools. Each well received two million PBMCs, cultured in IMDM supplemented with about 5.4% human AB serum and approximately 9.7 IU/ml IL-2. Half of the culture medium was replaced with fresh IL-2-containing medium on days 3 and 7. Triplicate replicate wells were generally used for each peptide culture condition. The leukapheresis product used for the unexposed donors was purchased from a commercial source. PBMCs were isolated from leukapheresis product or whole blood by Ficoll-Paque PLUS gradient centrifugation. The PBMCs went either fresh into the expansion assay or into cryopreservation at -140 degrees C. The QIAamp Micro DNA Kit was used to extract genomic DNA from the CD4+ T cells.

The data derive from a study of CD4 T cells in relation to SARS-CoV-2 and coronaviruses (dated by TCRdb to the early 2020s). For the wider study: The ViraFEST assay cultured PBMCs with antigen for 10 days, then sequenced TCR beta CDR3s to find antigen-specific clonal expansions. For other donors in the study, expansion assays were sequenced with a different, Illumina-based TCR-beta assay. The Adaptive Biotechnologies TCR-sequencing kit was used for samples from a few pre-COVID donors and for the naive versus memory experiments, whereas the other data were Illumina-based. Shared crossreactive spike epitopes were mapped to their HLA restriction using patient-derived lymphoblastoid cell lines. At the level of individual TCR clonotypes, the study measured memory CD4+ T cell crossreactivity between SARS-CoV-2 spike protein and common cold coronavirus spike proteins. An HIV-1 Nef peptide pool or a no-peptide culture served as the negative reference condition. The paper as a whole reports these results and caveats: Small numbers of patients and of tested TCRs limited the study. Crossreactive clones showed significantly weaker SARS-CoV-2-driven expansion than monoreactive clones, consistent with antigenic imprinting. Because no donor provided both pre-pandemic and post-infection samples, tracing the source of pre-existing responses was limited. Crossreactivity analysis centred on spike protein, so crossreactivity against other viral proteins was not assessed. Memory CD4+ clonotypes crossrecognizing SARS-CoV-2 and at least one common cold coronavirus spike were found in about 61% of donors.

The rearranged segments are TRBV20-1 and TRBJ2-3, with no confidently assigned D gene. This TCR came from a human donor in good health. The sequencing input was CD4+ T cells from PBMCs, cultured in vitro. The bases read TGCAGTGCTACAAACACAGATACGCAGTATTTT. Its translation reads: CSATNTDTQYF.